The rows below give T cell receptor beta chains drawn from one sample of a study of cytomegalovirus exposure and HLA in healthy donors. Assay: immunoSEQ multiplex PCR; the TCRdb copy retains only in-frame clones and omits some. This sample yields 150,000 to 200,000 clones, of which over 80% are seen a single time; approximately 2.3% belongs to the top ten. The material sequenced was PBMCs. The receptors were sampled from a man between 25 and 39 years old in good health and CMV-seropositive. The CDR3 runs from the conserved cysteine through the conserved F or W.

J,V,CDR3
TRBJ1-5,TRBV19,CASSTDRGRSQPQHF
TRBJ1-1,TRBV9,CASSSGTGRTEAFF
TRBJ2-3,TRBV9,CASSAIAGGQDTQYF
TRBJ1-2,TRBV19,CASSSPGHSMYGYTF
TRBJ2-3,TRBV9,CASSVIAGGADTQYF
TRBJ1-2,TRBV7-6,CASSSRQGVSGYTF
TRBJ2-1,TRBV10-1,CARGLPKQGFF
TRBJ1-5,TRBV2,CASSETATQHF
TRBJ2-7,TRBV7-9,CASSRTGRRGEQYF
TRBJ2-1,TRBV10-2,CASTDSPSYNEQFF
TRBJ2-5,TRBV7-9,CASRFSGGEETQYF
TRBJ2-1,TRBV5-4,CASSFIAGEVNEQFF
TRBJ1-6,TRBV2,CASNGGGDSPLHF
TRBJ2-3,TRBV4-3,CASSIQGPGPDTQYF
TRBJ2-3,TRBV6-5,CASSSPDGGETDTQYF
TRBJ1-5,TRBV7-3,CASSAGDLQPQHF
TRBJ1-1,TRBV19,CASSARTVMNTEAFF
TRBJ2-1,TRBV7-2,CASSLGLVSYNEQFF
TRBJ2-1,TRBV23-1,CASSQSTSGGLNEQFF
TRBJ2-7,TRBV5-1,CASSSPGQEDEQYF
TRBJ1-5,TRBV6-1,CASSNDRDKNQPQHF
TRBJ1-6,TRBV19,CASSIGGVGSPLHF
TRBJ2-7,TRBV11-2,CASSFSGGGYEQYF
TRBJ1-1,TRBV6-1,CASSEARTTNTEAFF
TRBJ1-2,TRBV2,CASSAETSGYTF
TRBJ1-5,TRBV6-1,CASSPFDSSNQPQHF
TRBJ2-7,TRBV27,CASSPSQYEQYF
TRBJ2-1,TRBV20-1,CSARPGYEQFF
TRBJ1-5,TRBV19,CASSIWGTGTNQPQHF
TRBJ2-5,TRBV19,CASTYTGLQGRETQYF
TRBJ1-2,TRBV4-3,CASSRSPGANYGYTF
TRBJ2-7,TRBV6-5,CASSRVPDRPYEQYF
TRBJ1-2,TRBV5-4,CASSLLTGDYGYTF
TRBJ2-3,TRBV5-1,CASSLDLPTDTQYF
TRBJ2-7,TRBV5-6,CASSIGRGQSYYEQYF
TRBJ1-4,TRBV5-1,CASSIGQGDNEKLFF
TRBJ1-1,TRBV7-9,CASRPAEGERFGTEAFF
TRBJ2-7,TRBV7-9,CASSHRGSYEQYF
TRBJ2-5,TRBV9,CASSVAPGETQYF
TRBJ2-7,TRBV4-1,CASSPQGAYEQYF
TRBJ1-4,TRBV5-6,CASSLEGTGIEKLFF
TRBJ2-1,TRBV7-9,CASSLVTGNEQFF
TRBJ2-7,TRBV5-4,CASSRGQGALEQYF
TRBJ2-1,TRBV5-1,CASSLVLAGEFSYNEQFF
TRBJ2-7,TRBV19,CASIQGRGAPLDEQYF
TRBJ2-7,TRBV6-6,CASSYWPSNYEQYF
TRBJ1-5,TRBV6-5,CASSLGWAVNQPQHF
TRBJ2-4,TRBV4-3,CASSQGAGDKNIQYF
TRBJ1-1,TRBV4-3,CASSQVSGSAEAFF
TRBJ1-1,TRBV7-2,CASSRLVGAGNTEAFF
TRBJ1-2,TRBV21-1,CASSKAPGALPYGYTF
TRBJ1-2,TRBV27,CASSSWTGTNYGYTF
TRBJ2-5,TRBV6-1,CASRPPGTGVETQYF